This entry features one T cell receptor beta chain sequence. Antigen unknown. This entry is derived from a study of monozygotic twins with inflammatory bowel disease. The CDR3 spans 15 residues. CDR1 is SGHDT, CDR2 YYEEEE, per germline. Study results and caveats: Fewer shared clonotypes with others were found in IBD patients than in healthy twins, especially with disease activity. Comparison of concordant versus discordant twins revealed no difference in repertoire similarity, possibly due to limited power. Patient repertoire variability may have increased through differing immunosuppressive treatments.

The template switching step added UMIs that contained a 6-nucleotide sample barcode. TCRdb reprocessed the 5' RACE reads, with one entry per CDR3 protein and no DNA. This sample contains under 350,000 distinct CDR3 sequences. The chain joins TRBV5-6 to TRBJ2-5. Sequenced: blood. The TCR originated in a human donor with ulcerative colitis or Crohn's disease, or a healthy co-twin of an affected twin (not recorded which). The CDR3 sequence: CASSGTGRIQETQYF.